Shown below are 8 T cell receptor beta chains from a single sample sequenced in a study of radiotherapy plus CTLA-4 blockade in lung cancer (dated by TCRdb to the late 2010s). The receptor library was made with the immunoSEQ multiplex PCR assay. TCRdb re-hosts the immuneACCESS table, in-frame sequences only. Its copies lack some clones; in the studies checked, an unresolved V gene accounts for under half of them, and the cause for the rest is not known. The sample records approximately 69,000 clones, around 80% of which are singletons. Clones ranked in the top ten supply roughly 7% of the sample. Sequencing was performed on peripheral blood, taken from a patient treated with radiotherapy plus ipilimumab. Receptor source: a human donor with non-small cell lung cancer who had a complete response to radiotherapy plus ipilimumab.

The chain carries TRBV11-2 and TRBJ2-3; 8 nucleotides match TRBD2. After removal of 4 bases from V and 2 bases from J, the junction contained 11 bases not matched to a gene. Germline CDR1 SGHAT, CDR2 FQNNGV. The CDR3 length is 17 residues. CDR3 in amino acids: CASSSPGGSGVTDTQYF. The CDR3 region has the DNA TGTGCCAGCAGCTCCCCTGGGGGTAGCGGGGTCACAGATACGCAGTATTTT.

V and J are TRBV19 and TRBJ1-2; 11 positions match TRBD1. J gave up 2 bases and V 5 bases, and 10 bases lay outside the gene matches. The length of the CDR3 is 17 residues. Germline CDR1 is LNHDA and CDR2 is SQIVND (reference sequence). The CDR3 region is CASSPLTGTGGNYGYTF. The CDR3, as DNA: TGTGCCAGTAGTCCTCTTACCGGGACAGGGGGGAACTATGGCTACACCTTC.

The J gene is TRBJ1-5, the V gene TRBV12-5; 7 nucleotides align to TRBD1. The CDR3 extends over 13 amino acids. The junction had 7 bases not matched to a gene; V was cut back by 5 bases and J by 9 bases. CDR1 is LGHNT and CDR2 is FRNRAP in the germline V gene. The CDR3 coding sequence is TGTGCTAGTGGTCAGGGGGGCGGCCTGCCCCAGCATTTT. Translated, it gives CASGQGGGLPQHF.

This clone was picked up one time. This chain connects TRBV7-2 to TRBJ2-1; D is unclear. Deletions cut 3 bases from V and 9 bases from J, with 9 bases between. This CDR3 has 12 residues. In germline, CDR1 is SGHTA, CDR2 FQGNSA. DNA for the CDR3: TGTGCCAGCAGCTTTCAGGTCACTGAGCAGTTCTTC. It yields the protein CASSFQVTEQFF.

V gene TRBV21-1 combines with J gene TRBJ2-1; the table's D call TRBD2 went unverified against the DNA. TRBV21-1 is a pseudogene locus. This CDR3 region has 13 residues. The CDR3 sequence is CASSSRGDNEQFF. The CDR3 nucleotides are TGTGCCAGCAGCTCCCGGGGGGACAATGAGCAGTTCTTC.

By share, this clone counts as medium-sized. This sequence joins TRBV4-3 and TRBJ1-5; the D gene is possibly TRBD1 (5 bases). Looked up from germline, CDR1 is LGHNA and CDR2 is YSLEER. The V and J ends lost 0 bases and 6 bases respectively, with 12 bases between them. CDR3 length: 15 amino acids. CDR3 bases: TGCGCCAGCAGCCAAGATCGGGCAGGGACTCAGCCCCAGCATTTT. It is translated as CASSQDRAGTQPQHF.

The rearrangement joins TRBV6-1 to TRBJ1-2; 9 bases fit TRBD1. V shed 3 bases, J shed 5 bases, and the junction held 4 bases outside the gene matches. Germline values: CDR1 MNHNS, CDR2 SASEGT. The CDR3 spans 14 residues. This chain's CDR3 is CASSETDRGYGYTF. In DNA form, the CDR3 reads TGTGCCAGCAGTGAGACGGACAGGGGTTATGGCTACACCTTC.

This sequence joins TRBV7-2 and TRBJ1-5; D is unclear. The CDR3 contains 12 residues. V dropped 5 bases and J dropped 4 bases, with 6 bases sitting between them. The germline V gene has CDR1 SGHTA and CDR2 FQGNSA. CDR3 residues: CASSQNNQPQHF. DNA of the CDR3: TGTGCCAGCAGCCAAAATAATCAGCCCCAGCATTTT.